This entry is about one TCR beta chain. Its antigen is not known. The method, 5' RACE with UMI labels, was used to prepare the TRB cDNA libraries. TCRdb derives one entry per CDR3 protein from the 5' RACE reads, leaving out DNA. The table lists about 84,000 distinct CDR3 sequences, with 0.55% to 0.7% in the top ten. CD45RO-CCR7+CD27+CD95- expression identified naive CD8+ T cells. These data belong to a study of CXCR3-negative and CXCR3-positive naive CD8 T cells. Study background: The dataset comprises 110 million to 150 million TRB reads in total, with about 1.5 +/- 0.3 million reads per library. Points from the study as a whole: TRBV-TRBJ usage matched between naive CXCR3-negative and CXCR3-positive cells but not between memory cells. In cryopreserved cells, CXCR3 expression partially decreased, and fresh PBMCs were used in most assays. CXCR3-positive naive cells carried more hydrophobic TRB CDR3s than CXCR3-negative naive cells did.

The germline V gene has CDR1 SGHVS and CDR2 FNYEAQ. This CDR3 has 14 residues. The rearrangement links TRBV7-6 to TRBJ2-7; the TCRdb call, TRBD2, lacks DNA for checking. The TCR sequence derives from a human donor in good health. Some clones in this sample may be carry-over from other donors' samples. Input material: naive CXCR3+ CD8+ T cells from blood. Subset noted: CD45RO-CCR7+CD27+CD95- naive CD8+ T cells expressing CXCR3 (TNR3+). Here the CDR3 reads CASSPGQRTYEQYF.